Below are 9 T cell receptor beta chains sequenced from a single sample in a study of shared clonotypes between healthy human individuals. The repertoire was sequenced with immunoSEQ multiplex PCR; TCRdb's copy has only in-frame clones and lacks some. Of more than 1 million clones listed, 75% to 80% are singletons. The sample consisted of memory CD4+ T cells from PBMCs. Subset indicated: CD45RA-negative fraction. The source is a young man in good health. Some clones in this sample may be carry-over from other donors' samples.

The V call is TRBV6-1, the J call TRBJ2-3; 8 bases align to TRBD2. The V and J ends lost 8 bases and 2 bases, in that order; junction bases with no gene match: 6. CDR3 length: 14 amino acids. CDR1 and CDR2 from the germline V gene are MNHNS and SASEGT. CDR3 in amino acids: CASGLAGPTDTQYF. The CDR3 DNA reads as TGTGCCAGCGGATTAGCGGGACCCACAGATACGCAGTATTTT.

The rearrangement joins TRBV27 to TRBJ2-7, with D tentatively TRBD2 (7 bases). V was clipped by 0 bases and J by 4 bases, with 16 bases between them. CDR1 and CDR2 (germline): MNHEY, SMNVEV (reference sequence). The CDR3 length is 16 residues. CDR3 in DNA: TGTGCCAGCAGTTTATCGGGGGGGCGCGATAAATACGAGCAGTACTTC. Encoded protein: CASSLSGGRDKYEQYF.

This chain links TRBV5-1 with TRBJ1-1, with no clear D. The V end was cut by 5 bases, the J end by 0 bases, with 11 bases between. The CDR3 length is 14 residues. Germline lookup yields CDR1 SGHRS and CDR2 YFSETQ. The CDR3 protein is CASSNTPMNTEAFF. DNA for the CDR3: TGCGCCAGCAGTAATACACCTATGAACACTGAAGCTTTCTTT.

The chain is built from TRBV7-2 and TRBJ2-5, with 10 bases that match TRBD2. CDR3 length: 18 amino acids. V trimming: 2 bases; J trimming: 4 bases; junction bases outside the gene matches: 13. Germline V gives CDR1 SGHTA, CDR2 FQGNSA. DNA for the CDR3: TGTGCCAGCAGCTTAAGACTAGCGGGCCATTTATCGGGAGAGACCCAGTACTTC. It yields the protein CASSLRLAGHLSGETQYF.

The chain employs TRBV5-1 and TRBJ1-2; TRBD1 matches 8 bases. Losses at the gene ends were 0 bases for V and 5 bases for J; bases not matched to a gene: 3. The CDR3 spans 14 residues. CDR1 SGHRS and CDR2 YFSETQ come from the germline V gene. CDR3 loop: CASSLGTGPYGYTF. The CDR3 nucleotides are TGCGCCAGCAGCTTGGGGACAGGGCCATATGGCTACACCTTC.

The chain has TRBV11-2 and TRBJ2-1; TRBD2 matches at 8 bases. The V gene end was trimmed by 4 bases and the J gene end by 15 bases; junction bases not matched to a gene: 14. The CDR3 sequence is 14 residues long. CDR1 is SGHAT, CDR2 FQNNGV, per germline. The CDR3 reads CASSSVGLGLVRFF. CDR3 bases: TGTGCCAGCAGCTCAGTGGGTTTGGGACTAGTGAGGTTCTTC.

This rearrangement joins TRBV30 to TRBJ1-4; D remains ambiguous. The CDR3 totals 15 residues. CDR1 is GTSNPN, CDR2 SVGIG, per germline (reference sequence). The germline V and J ends were trimmed by 2 bases and 3 bases, with 13 bases remaining between them. This CDR3 is CAWSRRGGSNEKLFF. CDR3 coding DNA: TGTGCCTGGAGTAGGCGGGGAGGGTCTAATGAAAAACTGTTTTTT.

The chain has TRBV5-1 and TRBJ1-2; D ambiguous. Germline V lookup: CDR1 SGHRS, CDR2 YFSETQ. Trimming shortened V by 4 bases and J by 3 bases, and 16 bases separated the two germline ends. There are 15 residues in the CDR3. The DNA for the CDR3 is TGCGCCAGCAGCCCACTCTCTTTAAGGGACTATGGCTACACCTTC. This sequence encodes CASSPLSLRDYGYTF.

With regard to this clone: A much bigger clone sits one base away, suggesting this may be a read error. Other nucleotide sequences in the sample specify the same CDR3. DNA for the CDR3: TGTGCCAGCAGTTACTCTGGGGATGGCTACACCTTC. This gives the protein CASSYSGDGYTF. The chain couples TRBV6-5 to TRBJ1-2, with D unresolved. CDR3 length: 12 amino acids. Trimming cost V 0 bases and J 6 bases, with 5 bases left between them. Germline V gene data show CDR1 as MNHEY and CDR2 as SVGAGI.